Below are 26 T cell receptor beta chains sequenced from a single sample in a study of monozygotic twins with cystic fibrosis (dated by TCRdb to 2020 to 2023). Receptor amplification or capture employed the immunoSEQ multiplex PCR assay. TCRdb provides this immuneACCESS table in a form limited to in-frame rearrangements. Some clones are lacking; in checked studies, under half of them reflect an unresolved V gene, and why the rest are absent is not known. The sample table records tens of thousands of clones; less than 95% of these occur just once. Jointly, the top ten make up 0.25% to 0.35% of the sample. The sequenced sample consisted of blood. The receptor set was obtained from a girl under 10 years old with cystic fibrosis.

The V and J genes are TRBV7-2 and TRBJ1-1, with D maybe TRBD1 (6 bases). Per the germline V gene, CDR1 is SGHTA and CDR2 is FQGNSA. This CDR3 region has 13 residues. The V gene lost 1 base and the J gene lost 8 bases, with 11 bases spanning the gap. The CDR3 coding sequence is TGTGCCAGCAGCTTAGACAGGGTCGGGGAAGCTTTCTTT. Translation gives CASSLDRVGEAFF.

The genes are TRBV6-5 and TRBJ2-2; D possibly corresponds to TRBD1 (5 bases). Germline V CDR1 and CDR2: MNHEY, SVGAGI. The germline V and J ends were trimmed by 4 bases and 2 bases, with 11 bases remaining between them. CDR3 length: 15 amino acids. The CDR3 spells CASSWGFPNTGELFF. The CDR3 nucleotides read TGTGCCAGCAGTTGGGGCTTCCCTAACACCGGGGAGCTGTTTTTT.

As DNA, the CDR3 is TGCGCCAGCAGCCAAGCGGGAAGGCAGGGAGAAAAACTGTTTTTT. This gives the protein CASSQAGRQGEKLFF. The chain recombines TRBV4-3 with TRBJ1-4, with D tentatively TRBD1 (5 bases). Germline V CDR1 and CDR2: LGHNA, YSLEER. V was clipped by 1 base and J by 8 bases, with 14 bases between them. This CDR3 contains 15 residues.

The CDR3 bases are TGCGCCAGCAGCCCGGGACTAGCGGGGGGGTCAGAGACCCAGTACTTC. The encoded protein is CASSPGLAGGSETQYF. This sequence joins TRBV5-1 and TRBJ2-5; 16 bases are a match to TRBD2. V shed 4 bases, J shed 4 bases, and the junction held 4 bases outside the gene matches. The CDR3 length is 16 residues. The germline gives CDR1 SGHRS, CDR2 YFSETQ.

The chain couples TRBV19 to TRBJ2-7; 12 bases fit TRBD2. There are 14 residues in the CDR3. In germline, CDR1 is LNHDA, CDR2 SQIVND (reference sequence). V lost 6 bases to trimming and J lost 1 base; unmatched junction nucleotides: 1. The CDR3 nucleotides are TGTGCCAGTAGAACTAGCGGGGGGTCCTACGAGCAGTACTTC. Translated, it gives CASRTSGGSYEQYF. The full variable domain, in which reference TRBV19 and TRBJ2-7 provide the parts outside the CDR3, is DGGITQSPKYLFRKEGQNVTLSCEQNLNHDAMYWYRQDPGQGLRLIYYSQIVNDFQKGDIAEGYSVSREKKESFPLTVTSAQKNPTAFYLCASRTSGGSYEQYFGPGTRLTVT.

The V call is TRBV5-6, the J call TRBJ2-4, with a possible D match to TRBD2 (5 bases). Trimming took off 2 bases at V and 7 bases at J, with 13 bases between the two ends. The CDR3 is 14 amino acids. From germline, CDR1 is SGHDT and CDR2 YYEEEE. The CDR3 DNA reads TGTGCCAGCAGCTTCATCGTCGAGGGTAACATTCAGTACTTC. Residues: CASSFIVEGNIQYF.

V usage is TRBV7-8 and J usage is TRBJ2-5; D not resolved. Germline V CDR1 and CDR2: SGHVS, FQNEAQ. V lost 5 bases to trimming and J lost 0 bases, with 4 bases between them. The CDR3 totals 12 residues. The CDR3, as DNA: TGTGCCAGCAGCCAGAACCAAGAGACCCAGTACTTC. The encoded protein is CASSQNQETQYF.

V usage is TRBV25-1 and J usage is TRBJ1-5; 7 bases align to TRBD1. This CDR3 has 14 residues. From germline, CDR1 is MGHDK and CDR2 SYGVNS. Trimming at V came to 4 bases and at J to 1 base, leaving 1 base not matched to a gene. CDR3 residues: CASSATGSNQPQHF. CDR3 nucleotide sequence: TGTGCCAGCAGTGCGACAGGGAGCAATCAGCCCCAGCATTTT.

CDR3 sequence (DNA): TGTGCCAGCAGCCCGACTAGCGGGGCCACAGATACGCAGTATTTT. Encoded protein: CASSPTSGATDTQYF. This chain connects TRBV6-6 to TRBJ2-3; TRBD2 matches 11 bases. With V trimmed by 6 bases and J by 2 bases, 4 bases remained unmatched. Germline CDR1 reads MNHNY; CDR2 reads SVGAGI (reference sequence). The CDR3 has 15 residues.

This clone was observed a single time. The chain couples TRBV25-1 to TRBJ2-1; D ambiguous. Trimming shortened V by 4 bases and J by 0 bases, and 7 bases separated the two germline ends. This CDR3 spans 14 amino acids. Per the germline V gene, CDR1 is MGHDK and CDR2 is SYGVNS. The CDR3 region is CASSVSISYNEQFF. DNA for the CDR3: TGTGCCAGCAGTGTTAGCATCTCCTACAATGAGCAGTTCTTC. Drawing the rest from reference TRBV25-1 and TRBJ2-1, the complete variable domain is EADIYQTPRYLVIGTGKKITLECSQTMGHDKMYWYQQDPGMELHLIHYSYGVNSTEKGDLSSESTVSRIRTEHFPLTLESARPSHTSQYLCASSVSISYNEQFFGPGTRLTVL.

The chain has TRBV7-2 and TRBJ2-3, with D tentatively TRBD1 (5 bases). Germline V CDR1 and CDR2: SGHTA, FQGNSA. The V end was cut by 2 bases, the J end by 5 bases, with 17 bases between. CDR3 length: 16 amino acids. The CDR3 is CASSLLRLGPRDTQYF. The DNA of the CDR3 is TGTGCCAGCAGCTTACTTAGGCTGGGGCCGCGAGATACGCAGTATTTT.

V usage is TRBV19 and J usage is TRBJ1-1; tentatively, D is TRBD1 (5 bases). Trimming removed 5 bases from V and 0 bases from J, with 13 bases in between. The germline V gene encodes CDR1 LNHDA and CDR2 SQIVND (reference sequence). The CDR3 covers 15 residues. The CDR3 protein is CASSGAAIMNTEAFF. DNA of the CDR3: TGTGCCAGTAGTGGGGCAGCAATCATGAACACTGAAGCTTTCTTT.

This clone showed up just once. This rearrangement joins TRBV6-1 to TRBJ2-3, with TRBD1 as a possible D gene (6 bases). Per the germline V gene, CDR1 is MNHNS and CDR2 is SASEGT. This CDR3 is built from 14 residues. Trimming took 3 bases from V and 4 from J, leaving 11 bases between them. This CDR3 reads CASSDLQGADTQYF. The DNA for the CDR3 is TGTGCCAGCAGTGATTTACAGGGTGCAGATACGCAGTATTTT.

The CDR3 is CASSLAGDGTEAFF. In nucleotides, the CDR3 is TGTGCCAGTAGCCTGGCCGGGGACGGCACTGAAGCTTTCTTT. This rearrangement joins TRBV19 to TRBJ1-1; D possibly corresponds to TRBD1 (5 bases). Germline V gene data show CDR1 as LNHDA and CDR2 as SQIVND (reference sequence). V was cut by 6 bases and J by 4 bases, with 15 bases left in between. The CDR3 totals 14 residues. The variable domain in full, with the rest retrieved from reference TRBV19 and TRBJ1-1, is DGGITQSPKYLFRKEGQNVTLSCEQNLNHDAMYWYRQDPGQGLRLIYYSQIVNDFQKGDIAEGYSVSREKKESFPLTVTSAQKNPTAFYLCASSLAGDGTEAFFGQGTRLTVV.

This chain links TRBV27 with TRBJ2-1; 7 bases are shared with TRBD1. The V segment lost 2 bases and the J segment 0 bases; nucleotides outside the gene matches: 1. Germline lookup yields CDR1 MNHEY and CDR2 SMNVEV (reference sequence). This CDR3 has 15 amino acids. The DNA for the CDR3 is TGTGCCAGCAGTTTAGGGACAGACTCCTACAATGAGCAGTTCTTC. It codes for CASSLGTDSYNEQFF.

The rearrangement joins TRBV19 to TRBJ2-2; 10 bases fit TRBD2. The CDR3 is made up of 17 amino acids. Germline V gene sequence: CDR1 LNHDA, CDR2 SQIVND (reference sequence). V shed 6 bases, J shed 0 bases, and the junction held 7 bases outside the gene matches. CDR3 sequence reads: CASRRLAGGANTGELFF. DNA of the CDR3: TGTGCCAGTAGAAGGTTAGCGGGGGGCGCGAACACCGGGGAGCTGTTTTTT.

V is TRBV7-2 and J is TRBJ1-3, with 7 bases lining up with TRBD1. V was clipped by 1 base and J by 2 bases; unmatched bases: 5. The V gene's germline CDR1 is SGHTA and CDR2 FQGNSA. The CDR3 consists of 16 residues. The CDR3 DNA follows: TGTGCCAGCAGCTTAGGGGGACAGTACCCTGGAAACACCATATATTTT. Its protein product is CASSLGGQYPGNTIYF.

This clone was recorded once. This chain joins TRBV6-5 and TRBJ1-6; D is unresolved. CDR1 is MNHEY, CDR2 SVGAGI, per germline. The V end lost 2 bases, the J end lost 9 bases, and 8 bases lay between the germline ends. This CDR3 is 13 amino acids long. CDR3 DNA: TGTGCCAGCAGTTACGTCTCGGGTTCACCCCTCCACTTT. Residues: CASSYVSGSPLHF.

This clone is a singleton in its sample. The CDR3, as DNA: TGTGCCTGGAGCGGGGCCCCACTCCCCTCCACGAACACCGGGGAGCTGTTTTTT. The encoded protein is CAWSGAPLPSTNTGELFF. The rearrangement joins TRBV30 to TRBJ2-2, with D tentatively TRBD1 or TRBD2 (5 bases each). CDR1 is GTSNPN and CDR2 is SVGIG in the germline V gene (reference sequence). The CDR3 loop spans 18 amino acids. The V and J ends lost 3 bases and 0 bases respectively, with 20 bases between them.

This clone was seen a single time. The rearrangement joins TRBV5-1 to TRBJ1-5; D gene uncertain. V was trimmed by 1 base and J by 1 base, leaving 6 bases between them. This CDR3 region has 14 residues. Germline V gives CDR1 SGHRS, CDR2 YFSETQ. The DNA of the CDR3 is TGCGCCAGCAGCTTGAGCGGGAGCAATCAGCCCCAGCATTTT. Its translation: CASSLSGSNQPQHF.

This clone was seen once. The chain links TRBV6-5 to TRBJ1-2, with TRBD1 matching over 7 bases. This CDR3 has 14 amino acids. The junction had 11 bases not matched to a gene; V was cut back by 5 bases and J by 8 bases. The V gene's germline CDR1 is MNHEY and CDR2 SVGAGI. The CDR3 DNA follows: TGTGCCAGCAGTAACCAGGGGGGGGCATCGGGCTACACCTTC. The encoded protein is CASSNQGGASGYTF.

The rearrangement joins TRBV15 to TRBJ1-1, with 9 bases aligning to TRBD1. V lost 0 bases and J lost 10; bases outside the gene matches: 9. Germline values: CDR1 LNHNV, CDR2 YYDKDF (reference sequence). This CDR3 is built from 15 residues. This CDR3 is CATSRDPGQGSRAFF. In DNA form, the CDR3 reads TGTGCCACCAGCAGAGACCCCGGACAGGGGTCTCGAGCTTTCTTT.

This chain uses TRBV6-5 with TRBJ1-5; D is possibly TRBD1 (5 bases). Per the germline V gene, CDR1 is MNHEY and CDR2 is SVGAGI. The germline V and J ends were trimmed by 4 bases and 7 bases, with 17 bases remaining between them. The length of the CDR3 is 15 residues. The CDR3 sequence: CASSSTLQGGQPQHF. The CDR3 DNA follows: TGTGCCAGCAGTTCTACTCTTCAGGGCGGACAGCCCCAGCATTTT.

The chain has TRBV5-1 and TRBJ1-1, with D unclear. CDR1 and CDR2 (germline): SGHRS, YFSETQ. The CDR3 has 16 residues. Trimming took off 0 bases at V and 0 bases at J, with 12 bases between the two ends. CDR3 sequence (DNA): TGCGCCAGCAGCTTGGATCTCAGAGCCCTGAACACTGAAGCTTTCTTT. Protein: CASSLDLRALNTEAFF.

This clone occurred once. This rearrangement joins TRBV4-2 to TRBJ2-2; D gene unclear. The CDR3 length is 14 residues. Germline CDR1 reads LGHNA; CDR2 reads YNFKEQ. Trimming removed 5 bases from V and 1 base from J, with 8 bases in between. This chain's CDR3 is CASSFDKNTGELFF. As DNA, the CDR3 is TGTGCCAGCAGCTTCGACAAGAACACCGGGGAGCTGTTTTTT.

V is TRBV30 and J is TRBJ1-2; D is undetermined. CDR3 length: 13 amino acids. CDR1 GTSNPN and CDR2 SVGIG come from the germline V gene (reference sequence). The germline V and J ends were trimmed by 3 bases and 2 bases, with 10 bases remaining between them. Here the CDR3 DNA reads TGTGCCTGGAGCGTTGCGTCCAACTATGGCTACACCTTC. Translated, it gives CAWSVASNYGYTF.